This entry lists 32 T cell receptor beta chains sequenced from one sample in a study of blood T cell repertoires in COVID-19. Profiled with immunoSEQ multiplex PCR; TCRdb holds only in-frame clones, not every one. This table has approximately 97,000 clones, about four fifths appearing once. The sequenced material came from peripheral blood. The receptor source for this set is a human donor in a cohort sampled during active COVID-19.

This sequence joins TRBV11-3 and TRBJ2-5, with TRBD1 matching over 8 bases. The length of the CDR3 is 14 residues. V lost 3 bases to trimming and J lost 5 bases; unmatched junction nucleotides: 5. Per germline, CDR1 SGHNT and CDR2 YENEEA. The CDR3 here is CASSLWTGHETQYF. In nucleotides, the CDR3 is TGTGCCAGCAGCTTGTGGACAGGGCACGAGACCCAGTACTTC.

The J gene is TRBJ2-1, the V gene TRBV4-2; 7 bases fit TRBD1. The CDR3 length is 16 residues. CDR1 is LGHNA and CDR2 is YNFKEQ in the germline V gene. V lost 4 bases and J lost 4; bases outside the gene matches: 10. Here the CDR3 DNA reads TGTGCCAGCAGCCGGGACAGAACAGAGAAGTACAATGAGCAGTTCTTC. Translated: CASSRDRTEKYNEQFF.

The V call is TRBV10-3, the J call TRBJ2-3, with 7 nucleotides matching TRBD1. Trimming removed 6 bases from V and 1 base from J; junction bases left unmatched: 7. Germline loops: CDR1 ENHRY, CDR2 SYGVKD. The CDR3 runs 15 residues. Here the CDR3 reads CAIREGASGTDTQYF. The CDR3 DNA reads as TGTGCCATCAGAGAGGGGGCATCGGGCACAGATACGCAGTATTTT.

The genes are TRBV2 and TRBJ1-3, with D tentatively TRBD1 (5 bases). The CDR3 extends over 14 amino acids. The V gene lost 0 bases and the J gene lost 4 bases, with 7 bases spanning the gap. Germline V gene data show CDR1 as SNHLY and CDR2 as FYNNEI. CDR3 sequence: CASSEAGVGNTIYF. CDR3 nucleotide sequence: TGTGCCAGCAGTGAAGCAGGGGTCGGAAACACCATATATTTT.

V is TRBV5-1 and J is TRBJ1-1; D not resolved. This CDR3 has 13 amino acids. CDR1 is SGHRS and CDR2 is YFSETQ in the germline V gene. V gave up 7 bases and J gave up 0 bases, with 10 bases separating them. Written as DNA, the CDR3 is TGCGCCAGCTTTGGGCAAATGAACACTGAAGCTTTCTTT. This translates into CASFGQMNTEAFF.

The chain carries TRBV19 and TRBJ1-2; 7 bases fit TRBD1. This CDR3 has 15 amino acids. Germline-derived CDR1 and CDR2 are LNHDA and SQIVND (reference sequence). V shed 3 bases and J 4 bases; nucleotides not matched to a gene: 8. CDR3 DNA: TGTGCCAGTAGTATCGGGGGACAGTCATTCTATGGCTACACCTTC. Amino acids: CASSIGGQSFYGYTF.

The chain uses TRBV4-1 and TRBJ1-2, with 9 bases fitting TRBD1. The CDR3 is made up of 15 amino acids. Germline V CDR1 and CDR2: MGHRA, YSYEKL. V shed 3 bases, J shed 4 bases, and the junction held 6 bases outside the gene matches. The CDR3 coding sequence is TGCGCCAGCAGCCAGGGGGACAGGGAGTTCTATGGCTACACCTTC. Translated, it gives CASSQGDREFYGYTF.

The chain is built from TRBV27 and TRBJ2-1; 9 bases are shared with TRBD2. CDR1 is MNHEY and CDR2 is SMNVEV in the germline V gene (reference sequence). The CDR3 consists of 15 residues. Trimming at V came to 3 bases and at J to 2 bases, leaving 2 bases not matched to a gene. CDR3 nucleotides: TGTGCCAGCAGTTTCAGACTAGCGGCCTACAATGAGCAGTTCTTC. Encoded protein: CASSFRLAAYNEQFF.

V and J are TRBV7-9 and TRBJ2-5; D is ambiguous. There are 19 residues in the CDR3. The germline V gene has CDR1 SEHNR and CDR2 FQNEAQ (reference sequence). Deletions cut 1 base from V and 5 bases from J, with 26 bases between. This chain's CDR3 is CASSLVGSAYPVEMETQYF. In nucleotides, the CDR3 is TGTGCCAGCAGCTTAGTGGGCTCAGCATATCCGGTCGAAATGGAGACCCAGTACTTC.

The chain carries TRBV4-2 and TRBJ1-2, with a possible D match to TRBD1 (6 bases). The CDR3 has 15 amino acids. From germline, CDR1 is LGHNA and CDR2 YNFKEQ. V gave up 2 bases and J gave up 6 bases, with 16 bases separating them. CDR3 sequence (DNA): TGTGCCAGCAGCCAATCCCAGGGGAGTTTCGATGGCTACACCTTC. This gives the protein CASSQSQGSFDGYTF.

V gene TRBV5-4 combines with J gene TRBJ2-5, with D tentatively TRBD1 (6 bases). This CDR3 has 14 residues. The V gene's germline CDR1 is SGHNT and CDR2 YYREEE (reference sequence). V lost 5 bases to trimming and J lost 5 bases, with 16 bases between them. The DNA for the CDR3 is TGTGCCAGCAGTAAAGGGGGTTTTGGGGAGACCCAGTACTTC. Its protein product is CASSKGGFGETQYF.

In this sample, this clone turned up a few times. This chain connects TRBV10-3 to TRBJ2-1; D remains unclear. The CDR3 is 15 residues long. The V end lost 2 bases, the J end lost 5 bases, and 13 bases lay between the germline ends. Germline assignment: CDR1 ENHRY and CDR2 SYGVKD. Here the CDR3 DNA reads TGTGCCATCAGTGAGAAACAGTCTTTTAACAATGAGCAGTTCTTC. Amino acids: CAISEKQSFNNEQFF.

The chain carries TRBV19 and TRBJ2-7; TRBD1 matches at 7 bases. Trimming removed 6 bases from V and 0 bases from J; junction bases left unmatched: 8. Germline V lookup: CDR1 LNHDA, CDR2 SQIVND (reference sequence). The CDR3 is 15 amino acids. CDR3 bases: TGTGCCAGTAGGAGGGGACAGCGCCACTCCTACGAGCAGTACTTC. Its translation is CASRRGQRHSYEQYF.

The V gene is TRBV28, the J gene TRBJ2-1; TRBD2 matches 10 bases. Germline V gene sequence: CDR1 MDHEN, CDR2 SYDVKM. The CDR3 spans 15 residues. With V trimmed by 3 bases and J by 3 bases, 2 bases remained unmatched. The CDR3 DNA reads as TGTGCCAGCAGTTTTCTAGCGGGGGACTACAATGAGCAGTTCTTC. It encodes CASSFLAGDYNEQFF.

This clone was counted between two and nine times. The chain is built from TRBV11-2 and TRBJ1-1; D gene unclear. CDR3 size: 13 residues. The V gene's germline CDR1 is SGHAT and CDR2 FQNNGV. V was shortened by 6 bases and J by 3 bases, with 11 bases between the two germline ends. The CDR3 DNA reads TGTGCCAGCAGTTCACGGGTGGACACTGAAGCTTTCTTT. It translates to CASSSRVDTEAFF.

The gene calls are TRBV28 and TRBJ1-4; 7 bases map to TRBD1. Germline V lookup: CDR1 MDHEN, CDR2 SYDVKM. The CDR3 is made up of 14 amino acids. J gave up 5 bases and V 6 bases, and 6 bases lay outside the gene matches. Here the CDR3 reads CASSRQGLNEKLFF. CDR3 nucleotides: TGTGCCAGCAGCCGACAGGGCCTGAATGAAAAACTGTTTTTT.

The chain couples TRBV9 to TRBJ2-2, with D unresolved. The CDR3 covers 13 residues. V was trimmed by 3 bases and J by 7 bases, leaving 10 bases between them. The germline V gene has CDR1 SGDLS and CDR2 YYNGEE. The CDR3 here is CASSATFSGELFF. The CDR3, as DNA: TGTGCCAGCAGCGCCACGTTTAGCGGGGAGCTGTTTTTT.

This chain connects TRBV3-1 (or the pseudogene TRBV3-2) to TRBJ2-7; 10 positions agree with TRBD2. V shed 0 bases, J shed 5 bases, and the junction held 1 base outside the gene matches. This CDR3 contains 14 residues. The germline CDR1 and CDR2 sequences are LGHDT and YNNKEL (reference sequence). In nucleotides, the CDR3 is TGTGCCAGCAGCCAAGAAGCGGGAGGGGACGAGCAGTACTTC. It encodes CASSQEAGGDEQYF.

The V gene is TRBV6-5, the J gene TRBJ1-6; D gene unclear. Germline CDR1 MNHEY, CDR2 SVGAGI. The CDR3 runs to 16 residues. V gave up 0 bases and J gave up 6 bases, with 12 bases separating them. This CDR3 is CASSYSSGRVNSPLHF. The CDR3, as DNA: TGTGCCAGCAGTTACTCCTCGGGGAGGGTTAATTCACCCCTCCACTTT.

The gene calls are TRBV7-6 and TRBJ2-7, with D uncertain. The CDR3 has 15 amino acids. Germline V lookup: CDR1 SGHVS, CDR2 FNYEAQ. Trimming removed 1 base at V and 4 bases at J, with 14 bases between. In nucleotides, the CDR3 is TGTGCCAGCAGCTTAGGCTCTGGCACCTTATACGAGCAGTACTTC. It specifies CASSLGSGTLYEQYF.

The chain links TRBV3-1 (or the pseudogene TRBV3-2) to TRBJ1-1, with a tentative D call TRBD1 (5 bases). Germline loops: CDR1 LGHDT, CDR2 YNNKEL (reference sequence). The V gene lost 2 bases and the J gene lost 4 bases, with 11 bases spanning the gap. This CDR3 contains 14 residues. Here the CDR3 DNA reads TGTGCCAGCAGCCAACCGGGGGGGTCCACTGAAGCTTTCTTT. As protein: CASSQPGGSTEAFF.

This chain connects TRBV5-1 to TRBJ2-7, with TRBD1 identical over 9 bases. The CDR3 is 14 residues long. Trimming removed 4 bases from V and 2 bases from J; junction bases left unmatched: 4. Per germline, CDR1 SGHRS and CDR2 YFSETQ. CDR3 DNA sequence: TGCGCCAGCAGCCCGGGACAGGGAGCCTACGAGCAGTACTTC. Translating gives CASSPGQGAYEQYF.

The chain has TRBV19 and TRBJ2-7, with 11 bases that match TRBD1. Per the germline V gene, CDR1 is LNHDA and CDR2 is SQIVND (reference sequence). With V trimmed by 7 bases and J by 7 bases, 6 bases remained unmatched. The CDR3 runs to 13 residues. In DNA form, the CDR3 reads TGTGCCAGTACAGGACAGGGGGCGTATGAGCAGTACTTC. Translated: CASTGQGAYEQYF.

The CDR3 is CASSGKSNEQFF. In DNA, the CDR3 is TGTGCCAGCAGTGGCAAGAGCAATGAGCAGTTCTTC. The V gene is TRBV6-4, the J gene TRBJ2-1; D is uncertain. Germline loops: CDR1 MRHNA, CDR2 SNTAGT. The CDR3 has 12 residues. V was shortened by 4 bases and J by 6 bases, with 7 bases between the two germline ends.

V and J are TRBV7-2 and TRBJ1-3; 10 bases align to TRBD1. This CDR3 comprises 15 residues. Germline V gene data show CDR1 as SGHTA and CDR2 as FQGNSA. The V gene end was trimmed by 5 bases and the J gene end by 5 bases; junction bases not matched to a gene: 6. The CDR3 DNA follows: TGTGCCAGCAGCCAAAGGGACAGGGGCAGAAACACCATATATTTT. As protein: CASSQRDRGRNTIYF.

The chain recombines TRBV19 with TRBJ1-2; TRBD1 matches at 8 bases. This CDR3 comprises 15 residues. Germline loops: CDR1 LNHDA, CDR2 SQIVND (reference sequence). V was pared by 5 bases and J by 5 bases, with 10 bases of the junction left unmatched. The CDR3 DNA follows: TGTGCCAGTAGTCTTACCGGGACAGGCGTTTATGGCTACACCTTC. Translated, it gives CASSLTGTGVYGYTF. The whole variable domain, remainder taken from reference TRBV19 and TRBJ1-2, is DGGITQSPKYLFRKEGQNVTLSCEQNLNHDAMYWYRQDPGQGLRLIYYSQIVNDFQKGDIAEGYSVSREKKESFPLTVTSAQKNPTAFYLCASSLTGTGVYGYTFGSGTRLTVV.

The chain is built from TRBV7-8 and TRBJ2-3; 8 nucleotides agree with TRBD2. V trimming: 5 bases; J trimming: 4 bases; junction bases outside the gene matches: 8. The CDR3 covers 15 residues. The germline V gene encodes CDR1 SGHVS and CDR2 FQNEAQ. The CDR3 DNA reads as TGTGCCAGCAGCCTATACCGGGGGGGCTCAGATACGCAGTATTTT. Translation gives CASSLYRGGSDTQYF.

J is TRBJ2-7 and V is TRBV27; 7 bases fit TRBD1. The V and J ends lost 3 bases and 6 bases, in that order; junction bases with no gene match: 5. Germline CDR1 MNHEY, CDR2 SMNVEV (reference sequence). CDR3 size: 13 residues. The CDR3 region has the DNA TGTGCCAGCAGTTTCTTGAGGGGGCCCGAGCAGTACTTC. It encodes CASSFLRGPEQYF.

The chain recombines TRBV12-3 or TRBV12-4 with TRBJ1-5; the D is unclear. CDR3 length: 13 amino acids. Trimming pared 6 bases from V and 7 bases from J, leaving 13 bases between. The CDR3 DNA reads TGTGCCAGCAGCCCAGACTCGGGGCAGCCCCAGCATTTT. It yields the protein CASSPDSGQPQHF.

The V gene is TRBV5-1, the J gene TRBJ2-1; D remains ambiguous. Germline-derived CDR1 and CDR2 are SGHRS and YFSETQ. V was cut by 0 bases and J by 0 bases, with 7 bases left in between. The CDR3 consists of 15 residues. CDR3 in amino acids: CASSLGSLSYNEQFF. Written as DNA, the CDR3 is TGCGCCAGCAGCTTGGGGAGCCTCTCCTACAATGAGCAGTTCTTC.

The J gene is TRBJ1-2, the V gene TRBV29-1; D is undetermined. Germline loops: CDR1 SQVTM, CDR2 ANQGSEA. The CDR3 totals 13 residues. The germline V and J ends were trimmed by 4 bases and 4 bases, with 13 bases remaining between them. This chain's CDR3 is CSVVRESSYGYTF. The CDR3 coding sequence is TGCAGCGTTGTACGGGAGAGTTCCTATGGCTACACCTTC.

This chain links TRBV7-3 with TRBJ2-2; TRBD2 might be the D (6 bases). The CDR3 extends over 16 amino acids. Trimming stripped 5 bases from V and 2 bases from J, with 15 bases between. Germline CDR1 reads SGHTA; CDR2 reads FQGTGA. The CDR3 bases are TGTGCCAGCAGCCTAAGTCCAGGGACTAACACCGGGGAGCTGTTTTTT. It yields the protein CASSLSPGTNTGELFF.